A selection of T cell receptor beta chains follows, all from one sample in a study of T-cell memory formation after mild COVID-19. Via MiXCR, TCRdb re-called the 5' RACE reads, giving one row per CDR3 protein. The table has 150,000 to 200,000 distinct CDR3 sequences, around a fifth seen once. Sequencing used PBMCs or a T cell subset sorted from them (not recorded which). These TCRs come from an adult woman who had mild COVID-19 (a few samples of this study predate the infection). Cell type and time point are not known. Both conserved end residues are trimmed from each CDR3. D genes are given only for firm matches.

>NA|TRBJ1-5|TRBV7-9
ASSLAHENQPQH
>NA|TRBJ1-6|TRBV6-5
ASSYLYYNSPLH
>NA|TRBJ2-3|TRBV7-8
ASTPSQGRTDTQY
>TRBD1|TRBJ1-4|TRBV15
ATSRRGTVNEKLF
>TRBD1|TRBJ2-1|TRBV2
ASSHGTGTTYNEQF
>NA|TRBJ1-1|TRBV7-8
ASSLARDGMNTEAF
>NA|TRBJ2-5|TRBV12-3/TRBV12-4
ASSPGRTAQETQY
>NA|TRBJ2-3|TRBV15
ATSGLPPSTDTQY
>NA|TRBJ2-2|TRBV4-2
ASSQDGNPGELF
>NA|TRBJ1-1|TRBV7-8
ASSLGMGGTSETEAF
>TRBD1|TRBJ1-1|TRBV13
ASSFPRGHSTEAF
>NA|TRBJ1-1|TRBV25-1
ASSDTSGEAF
>NA|TRBJ2-3|TRBV7-3
ASSPPLQDTQY
>TRBD1|TRBJ2-7|TRBV27
ASSAGTGVYEQY
>TRBD1|TRBJ2-7|TRBV9
ASSKGTGGFPSSYEQY
>NA|TRBJ1-1|TRBV5-6
ASSFGQGQAF
>NA|TRBJ2-7|TRBV29-1
SVGVFGGEQY
>NA|TRBJ2-4|TRBV5-8
ASSPIAPRQGLKNIQY
>NA|TRBJ2-6|TRBV7-3
ASSRWVGPSGANVLT
>TRBD1|TRBJ1-2|TRBV5-1
ASGSGSGTGDSIYGYT
>NA|TRBJ2-7|TRBV12-3/TRBV12-4
ASTGEGDSYEQY
>NA|TRBJ1-2|TRBV29-1
SVGTLGAYYGYT
>NA|TRBJ2-7|TRBV2
ASSERSSYEQY
>NA|TRBJ1-3|TRBV3-1
ASSQSSPGLFTGNTIY
>NA|TRBJ1-2|TRBV7-9
ASSPGNSYGYT
>TRBD1|TRBJ2-7|TRBV5-1
ASSTGTGLTYEQY